These T cell receptor beta chains were read from a single sample in a study of graft-versus-host responses after intestinal transplantation. The method was immunoSEQ multiplex PCR; TCRdb's version includes in-frame clones alone and lacks a portion of them. Among 90,000 to 150,000 clones, 80% to 95% were seen once, and the ten largest hold more than 0.1%. These receptors' antigens are unknown. Sequenced material: unstimulated CD4+ T cells sorted from spleen or lymph node cells, taken before intestinal transplant. These receptors came from a human donor who received an intestinal transplant. Each CDR3 is given with its conserved first and last residue. The D gene is left open where the match is weak. A clone size is listed for some rows: how often the clone was seen (once, few, many), or a class if it is expanded.

>TRBJ2-1|-|TRBV7-3|TRBD2
CASSRLAGEDNEQFF
TGTGCCAGCAGCCGACTAGCGGGAGAGGATAATGAGCAGTTCTTC
>TRBJ1-5|-|TRBV30|TRBD1
CAWSKGQGANQPQHF
TGTGCCTGGAGTAAGGGACAGGGGGCTAATCAGCCCCAGCATTTT
>TRBJ1-1|once|TRBV6-1|-
CASSEERGWYGAFF
TGTGCCAGCAGTGAAGAACGAGGGTGGTATGGAGCTTTCTTT
>TRBJ2-2|-|TRBV2|-
CASSERATGELFF
TGTGCCAGCAGTGAAAGGGCGACCGGGGAGCTGTTTTTT
>TRBJ2-7|-|TRBV11-2|TRBD2
CASRTGQLAGISVEQYF
TGTGCCAGCAGGACAGGGCAACTAGCGGGAATCTCGGTCGAGCAGTACTTC
>TRBJ2-6|-|TRBV5-1|-
CASSVSGHSLAGANVLTF
TGCGCCAGCAGCGTTTCGGGACACTCCCTGGCTGGGGCCAACGTCCTGACTTTC
>TRBJ2-3|-|TRBV7-9|TRBD2
CASSFGLAADTQYF
TGTGCCAGCAGCTTCGGACTAGCTGCAGATACGCAGTATTTT
>TRBJ1-1|once|TRBV6-6|-
CASSYLSRFRPPPTFF
TGTGCCAGCAGTTATTTAAGTAGGTTCCGCCCCCCCCCAACTTTCTTT
>TRBJ2-4|-|TRBV7-3|-
CASSLSGVNIQYF
TGTGCCAGCAGCTTATCGGGGGTAAACATTCAGTACTTC
>TRBJ2-3|-|TRBV11-2|-
CASSFSRDTQYF
TGTGCCAGCAGCTTTTCTAGGGATACGCAGTATTTT
>TRBJ2-1|-|TRBV7-3|TRBD2
CASSLTYGGRAFNDNEQFF
TGTGCCAGCAGCTTAACGTATGGCGGGAGGGCCTTTAACGACAATGAGCAGTTCTTC
>TRBJ1-1|-|TRBV7-9|-
CASSGRGFGAFF
TGTGCCAGCAGTGGCAGGGGATTCGGGGCTTTCTTT
>TRBJ1-2|-|TRBV4-1|-
CASSQEGTSPNYGYTF
TGCGCCAGCAGCCAAGAGGGGACAAGCCCTAACTATGGCTACACCTTC
>TRBJ1-5|-|TRBV6-1|-
CASGRDGPNQPQHF
TGTGCCAGCGGGAGGGACGGACCCAATCAGCCCCAGCATTTT
>TRBJ2-1|-|TRBV7-3|TRBD2
CASSLRAGGVSYNEQFF
TGTGCCAGCAGCTTACGGGCGGGAGGGGTTTCCTACAATGAGCAGTTCTTC
>TRBJ1-2|-|TRBV20-1|-
CSARGENGYTF
TGCAGTGCTAGAGGGGAGAATGGCTACACCTTC
>TRBJ2-7|-|TRBV6-1|-
CASSGILATSLYEQYF
TGTGCCAGCAGTGGAATACTAGCAACAAGTCTTTACGAGCAGTACTTC
>TRBJ1-5|-|TRBV19|TRBD1
CASQRKQGAGNQPQHF
TGTGCCAGTCAGCGTAAACAGGGGGCTGGCAATCAGCCCCAGCATTTT
>TRBJ2-1|-|TRBV27|TRBD2
CASSFMTSGRGEQFF
TGTGCCAGCAGTTTCATGACTAGCGGAAGGGGTGAGCAGTTCTTC
>TRBJ2-7|-|TRBV10-2|TRBD1
CASLRRTGAYEQYF
TGCGCCAGCCTTCGAAGGACAGGGGCCTACGAGCAGTACTTC
>TRBJ1-1|-|TRBV4-1|-
CASSQDRDTEAFF
TGCGCCAGCAGCCAAGACAGGGACACTGAAGCTTTCTTT
>TRBJ2-2|-|TRBV5-5|-
CASSFDGATGELFF
TGTGCCAGCAGCTTTGACGGAGCCACCGGGGAGCTGTTTTTT
>TRBJ2-3|-|TRBV7-3|TRBD2
CASSSPPGTSDYTDTQYF
TGTGCCAGCAGCTCTCCCCCCGGGACTAGCGATTATACGGATACGCAGTATTTT
>TRBJ2-7|-|TRBV19|-
CASSDLRVSEQYF
TGTGCCAGTAGCGACCTCCGGGTGAGCGAGCAGTACTTC
>TRBJ1-6|-|TRBV10-3|-
CAIKDSGNNSPLHF
TGTGCCATCAAAGATTCGGGGAATAATTCACCCCTCCACTTT
>TRBJ1-4|-|TRBV5-1|-
CASSLRGQPNEKLFF
TGCGCCAGCAGCTTGCGGGGGCAACCTAATGAAAAACTGTTTTTT